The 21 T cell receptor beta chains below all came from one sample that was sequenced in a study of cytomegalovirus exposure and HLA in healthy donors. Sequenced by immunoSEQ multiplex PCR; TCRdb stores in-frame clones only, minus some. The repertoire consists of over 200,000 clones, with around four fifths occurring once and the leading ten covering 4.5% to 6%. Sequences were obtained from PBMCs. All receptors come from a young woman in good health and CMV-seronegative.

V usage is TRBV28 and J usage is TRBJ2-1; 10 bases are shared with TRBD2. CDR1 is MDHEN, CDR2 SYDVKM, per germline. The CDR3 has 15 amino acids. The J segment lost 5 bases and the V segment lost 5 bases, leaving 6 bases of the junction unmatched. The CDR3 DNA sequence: TGTGCCAGCAGTGAACTAGCGGGATCCAACAATGAGCAGTTCTTC. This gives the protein CASSELAGSNNEQFF.

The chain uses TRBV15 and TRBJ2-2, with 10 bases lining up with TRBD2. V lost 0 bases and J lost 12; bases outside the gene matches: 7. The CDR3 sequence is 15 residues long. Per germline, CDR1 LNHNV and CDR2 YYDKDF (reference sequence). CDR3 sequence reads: CATSRDRLAGVKLFF. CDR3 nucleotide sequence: TGTGCCACCAGCAGAGATAGGCTAGCGGGAGTTAAGCTGTTTTTT.

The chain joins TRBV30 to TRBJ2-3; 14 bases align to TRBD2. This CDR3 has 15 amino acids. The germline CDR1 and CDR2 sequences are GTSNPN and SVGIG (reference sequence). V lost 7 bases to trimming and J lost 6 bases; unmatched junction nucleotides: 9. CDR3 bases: TGTGCCTCGGGAAGGGGACTAGCGGGAGCGGATACGCAGTATTTT. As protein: CASGRGLAGADTQYF.

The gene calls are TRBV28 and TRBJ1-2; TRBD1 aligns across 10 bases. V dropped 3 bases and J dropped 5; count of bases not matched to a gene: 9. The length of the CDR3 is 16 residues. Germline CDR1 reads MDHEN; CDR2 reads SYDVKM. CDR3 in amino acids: CASSFLTGGAVYGYTF. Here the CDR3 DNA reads TGTGCCAGCAGTTTCCTGACAGGGGGCGCAGTATATGGCTACACCTTC.

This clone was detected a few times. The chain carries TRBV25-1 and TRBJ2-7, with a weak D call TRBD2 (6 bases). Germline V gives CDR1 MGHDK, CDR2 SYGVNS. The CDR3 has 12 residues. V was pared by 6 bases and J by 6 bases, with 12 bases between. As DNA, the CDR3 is TGTGCCAGCAGGACGGGGGTAGGCGAGCAGTACTTC. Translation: CASRTGVGEQYF.

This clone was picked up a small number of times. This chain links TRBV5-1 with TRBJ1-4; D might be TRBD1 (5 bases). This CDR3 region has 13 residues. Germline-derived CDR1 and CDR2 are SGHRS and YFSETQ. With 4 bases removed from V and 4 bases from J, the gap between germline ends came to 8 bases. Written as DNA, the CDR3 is TGCGCCAGCAGCCAAGACAGTAATGAAAAACTGTTTTTT. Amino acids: CASSQDSNEKLFF.

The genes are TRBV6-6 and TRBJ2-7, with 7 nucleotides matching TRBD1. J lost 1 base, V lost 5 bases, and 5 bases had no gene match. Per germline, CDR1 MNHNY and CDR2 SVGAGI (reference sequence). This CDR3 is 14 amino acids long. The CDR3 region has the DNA TGTGCCAGCAGTCCTCGACAGGGTTCCTACGAGCAGTACTTC. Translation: CASSPRQGSYEQYF.

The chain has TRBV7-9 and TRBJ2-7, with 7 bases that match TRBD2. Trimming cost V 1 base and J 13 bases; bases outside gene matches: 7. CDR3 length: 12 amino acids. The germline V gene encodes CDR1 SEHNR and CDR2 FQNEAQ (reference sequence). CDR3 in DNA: TGTGCCAGCAGCTTAGTTACGGGGGGAAAATACTTC. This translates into CASSLVTGGKYF.

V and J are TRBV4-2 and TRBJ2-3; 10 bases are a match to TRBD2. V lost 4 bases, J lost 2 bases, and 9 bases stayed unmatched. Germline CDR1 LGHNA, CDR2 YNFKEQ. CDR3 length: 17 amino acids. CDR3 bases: TGTGCCAGCAGCCCCTACCGGACTAGCGGCTTCACAGATACGCAGTATTTT. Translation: CASSPYRTSGFTDTQYF.

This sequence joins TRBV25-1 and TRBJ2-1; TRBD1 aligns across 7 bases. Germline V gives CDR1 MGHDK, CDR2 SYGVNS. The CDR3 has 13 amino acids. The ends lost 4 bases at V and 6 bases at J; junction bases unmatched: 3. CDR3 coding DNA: TGTGCCAGCAGTGTAGACAGGGTCAATGAGCAGTTCTTC. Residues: CASSVDRVNEQFF.

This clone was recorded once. The CDR3, as DNA: TGCGCCAGCAGTGATCGCCGACAGGGGGTATCCTATAATTCACCCCTCCACTTT. Residues: CASSDRRQGVSYNSPLHF. This chain uses TRBV10-2 with TRBJ1-6; 9 bases align to TRBD1. With 3 bases clipped from V and 1 base from J, the junction kept 7 bases outside the gene matches. The CDR3 covers 18 residues. The germline CDR1 and CDR2 sequences are WSHSY and SAAADI.

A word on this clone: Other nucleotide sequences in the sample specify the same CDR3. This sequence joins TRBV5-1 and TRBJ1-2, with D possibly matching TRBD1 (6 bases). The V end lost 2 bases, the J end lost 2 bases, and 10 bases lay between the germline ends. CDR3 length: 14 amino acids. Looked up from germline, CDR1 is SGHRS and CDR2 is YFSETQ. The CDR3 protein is CASSFTGSNYGYTF. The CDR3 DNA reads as TGCGCCAGCAGCTTTACAGGGTCCAACTATGGCTACACCTTC. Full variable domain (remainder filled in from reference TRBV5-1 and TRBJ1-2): KAGVTQTPRYLIKTRGQQVTLSCSPISGHRSVSWYQQTPGQGLQFLFEYFSETQRNKGNFPGRFSGRQFSNSRSEMNVSTLELGDSALYLCASSFTGSNYGYTFGSGTRLTVV.

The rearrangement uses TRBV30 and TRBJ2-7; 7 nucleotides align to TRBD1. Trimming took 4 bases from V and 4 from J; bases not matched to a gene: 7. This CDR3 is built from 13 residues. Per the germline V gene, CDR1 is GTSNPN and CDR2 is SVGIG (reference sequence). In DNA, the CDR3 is TGTGCCTGGACCCGGGACAGCCCTTACGAGCAGTACTTC. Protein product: CAWTRDSPYEQYF. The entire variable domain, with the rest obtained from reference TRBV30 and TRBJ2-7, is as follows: SQTIHQWPATLVQPVGSPLSLECTVEGTSNPNLYWYRQAAGRGLQLLFYSVGIGQISSEVPQNLSASRPQDRQFILSSKKLLLSDSGFYLCAWTRDSPYEQYFGPGTRLTVT.

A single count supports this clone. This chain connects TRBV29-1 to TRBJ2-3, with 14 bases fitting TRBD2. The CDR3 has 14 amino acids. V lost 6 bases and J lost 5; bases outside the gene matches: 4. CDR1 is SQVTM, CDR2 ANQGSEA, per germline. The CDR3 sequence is CSVGLAGVLDTQYF. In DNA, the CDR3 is TGCAGCGTGGGACTAGCGGGAGTTTTAGATACGCAGTATTTT.

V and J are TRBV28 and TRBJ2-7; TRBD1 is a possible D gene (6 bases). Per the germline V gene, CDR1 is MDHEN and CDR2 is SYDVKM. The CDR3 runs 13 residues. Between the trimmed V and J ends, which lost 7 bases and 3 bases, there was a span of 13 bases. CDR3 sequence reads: CASNFQGNYEQYF. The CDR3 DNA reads TGTGCCAGCAATTTTCAGGGGAACTACGAGCAGTACTTC.

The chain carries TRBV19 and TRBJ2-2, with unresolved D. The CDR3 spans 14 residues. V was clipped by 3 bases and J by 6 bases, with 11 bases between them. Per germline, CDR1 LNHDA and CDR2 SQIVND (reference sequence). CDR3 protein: CASSIVQYPGELFF. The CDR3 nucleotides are TGTGCCAGTAGTATTGTCCAGTATCCCGGGGAGCTGTTTTTT.

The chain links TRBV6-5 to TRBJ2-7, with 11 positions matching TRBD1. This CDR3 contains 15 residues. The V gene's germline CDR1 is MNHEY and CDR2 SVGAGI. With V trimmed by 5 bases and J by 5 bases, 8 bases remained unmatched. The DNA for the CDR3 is TGTGCCAGCAGTACACGGACAGGGGGCAGCGACGAGCAGTACTTC. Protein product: CASSTRTGGSDEQYF.

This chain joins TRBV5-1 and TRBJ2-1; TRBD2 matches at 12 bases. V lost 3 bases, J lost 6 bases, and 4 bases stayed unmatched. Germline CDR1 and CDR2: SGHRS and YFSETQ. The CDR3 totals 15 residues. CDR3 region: CASSWGLAGLNEQFF. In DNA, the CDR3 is TGCGCCAGCAGCTGGGGACTAGCGGGTCTCAATGAGCAGTTCTTC.

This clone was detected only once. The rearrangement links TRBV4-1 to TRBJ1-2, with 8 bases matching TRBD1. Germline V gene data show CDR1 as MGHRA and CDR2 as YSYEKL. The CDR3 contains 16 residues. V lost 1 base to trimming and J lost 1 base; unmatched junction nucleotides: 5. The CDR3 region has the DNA TGCGCCAGCAGCCAAGCTGTAACAGGGGGTAACTATGGCTACACCTTC. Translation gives CASSQAVTGGNYGYTF.

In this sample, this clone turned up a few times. The chain's CDR3 is CASSGDRNTGELFF. The CDR3 DNA reads TGTGCCAGCAGTGGGGACAGGAACACCGGGGAGCTGTTTTTT. V usage is TRBV25-1 and J usage is TRBJ2-2; 7 bases agree with TRBD1. The germline gives CDR1 MGHDK, CDR2 SYGVNS. The CDR3 is 14 residues long. Losses at the gene ends were 4 bases for V and 1 base for J; bases not matched to a gene: 0.

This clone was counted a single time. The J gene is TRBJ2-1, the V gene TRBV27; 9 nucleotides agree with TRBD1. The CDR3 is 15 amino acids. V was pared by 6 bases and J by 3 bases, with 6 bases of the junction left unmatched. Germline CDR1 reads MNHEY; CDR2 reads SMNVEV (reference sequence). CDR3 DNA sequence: TGTGCCAGCAGAAAGGGACAGGGTTTCTACAATGAGCAGTTCTTC. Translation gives CASRKGQGFYNEQFF.